The 14 T cell receptor beta chains reported below all come from one sample, sequenced in a study of graft-versus-host responses after intestinal transplantation. Only in-frame clones appear in the TCRdb table, and some are missing; sequencing was by immunoSEQ multiplex PCR. Found here are around 30,000 clones, approximately 87% of them singletons; the top ten hold around 1.1%. The sample here was PBMCs, taken 28 days after intestinal transplant. These receptors were obtained from a human patient who received an intestinal transplant, so some T cells may come from the graft donor.

V is TRBV25-1 and J is TRBJ2-3; 13 bases map to TRBD2. CDR3 length: 16 amino acids. Germline loops: CDR1 MGHDK, CDR2 SYGVNS. Trimming cost V 5 bases and J 3 bases; bases outside gene matches: 5. CDR3 sequence (DNA): TGTGCCAGCAGTCCACTAGCGGGAGGGCAGACAGATACGCAGTATTTT. Its protein is CASSPLAGGQTDTQYF.

This clone was detected a few times. The chain recombines TRBV5-5 with TRBJ2-2; 8 bases align to TRBD2. Germline V CDR1 and CDR2: SGHKS, YYEKEE (reference sequence). J gave up 6 bases and V 4 bases, and 8 bases lay outside the gene matches. This CDR3 comprises 15 residues. The CDR3 loop reads CASSRRGAVAGELFF. The DNA of the CDR3 is TGTGCCAGCAGCAGGCGGGGGGCGGTCGCCGGGGAGCTGTTTTTT.

This sequence joins TRBV30 and TRBJ2-7; 7 bases fit TRBD2. The germline V gene encodes CDR1 GTSNPN and CDR2 SVGIG (reference sequence). The CDR3 has 16 residues. V gave up 3 bases and J gave up 4 bases; unmatched junction bases: 15. The CDR3 reads CAWSNGPSGSRYEQYF. CDR3 nucleotides: TGTGCCTGGAGCAATGGACCTAGCGGTTCTCGTTACGAGCAGTACTTC.

J is TRBJ2-5 and V is TRBV6-5; tentative D call: TRBD1 (6 bases). The germline V gene encodes CDR1 MNHEY and CDR2 SVGAGI. The CDR3 loop spans 14 amino acids. Between the trimmed V and J ends, which lost 6 bases and 2 bases, there was a span of 13 bases. CDR3: CASRQGTLQETQYF. DNA of the CDR3: TGTGCCAGCAGACAGGGTACACTACAAGAGACCCAGTACTTC.

This rearrangement joins TRBV14 to TRBJ2-1; D unresolved. The CDR3 length is 17 residues. Germline lookup yields CDR1 SGHDN and CDR2 FVKESK. The V and J ends lost 0 bases and 2 bases respectively, with 14 bases between them. CDR3 sequence: CASSQDRGTAPYNEQFF. The CDR3 coding sequence is TGTGCCAGCAGCCAAGATCGAGGAACAGCACCCTACAATGAGCAGTTCTTC.

The rearrangement joins TRBV28 to TRBJ2-7; maybe TRBD1 (5 bases). From germline, CDR1 is MDHEN and CDR2 SYDVKM. V gave up 3 bases and J gave up 0 bases, with 18 bases separating them. The CDR3 length is 17 residues. The CDR3 coding sequence is TGTGCCAGCAGTTTCCCTCTACGGACAAACGTCTCCTACGAGCAGTACTTC. Protein product: CASSFPLRTNVSYEQYF.

This clone was observed a handful of times. V usage is TRBV28 and J usage is TRBJ2-1; unclear D gene. Deletions cut 1 base from V and 3 bases from J, with 4 bases between. The CDR3 runs 13 residues. The germline CDR1 and CDR2 sequences are MDHEN and SYDVKM. The CDR3 sequence is CASSLSGYNEQFF. The CDR3 DNA sequence: TGTGCCAGCAGTTTATCCGGCTACAATGAGCAGTTCTTC.

This chain joins TRBV4-1 and TRBJ1-1; D not certain. The germline gives CDR1 MGHRA, CDR2 YSYEKL. V was trimmed by 1 base and J by 1 base, leaving 10 bases between them. The CDR3 spans 15 residues. The chain's CDR3 is CASSQGRGSNTEAFF. DNA of the CDR3: TGCGCCAGCAGCCAAGGGCGGGGTTCGAACACTGAAGCTTTCTTT.

This chain connects TRBV18 to TRBJ1-2, with D maybe TRBD1 (6 bases). This CDR3 is built from 14 residues. Germline CDR1 is KGHSH and CDR2 is LQKENI. V was shortened by 6 bases and J by 7 bases, with 18 bases between the two germline ends. CDR3 amino acids: CASSPSEGESGYTF. CDR3 nucleotides: TGTGCCAGCTCTCCTTCGGAGGGGGAATCTGGCTACACCTTC. Based on the CDR3 plus reference TRBV18 and TRBJ1-2, the full variable domain is NAGVMQNPRHLVRRRGQEARLRCSPMKGHSHVYWYRQLPEEGLKFMVYLQKENIIDESGMPKERFSAEFPKEGPSILRIQQVVRGDSAAYFCASSPSEGESGYTFGSGTRLTVV.

The V and J genes are TRBV9 and TRBJ1-4, with D unclear. Germline V gene sequence: CDR1 SGDLS, CDR2 YYNGEE. V lost 0 bases to trimming and J lost 14 bases, with 14 bases between them. The CDR3 runs to 13 residues. The CDR3 DNA reads as TGTGCCAGCAGCGTAGACTTAAGGGAAAGGCTGTTTTTT. Translating gives CASSVDLRERLFF.

The chain joins TRBV6-5 to TRBJ1-5; a possible D gene is TRBD1 (6 bases). The germline CDR1 and CDR2 sequences are MNHEY and SVGAGI. This CDR3 has 14 amino acids. Trimming took 2 bases from V and 4 from J, leaving 9 bases between them. In DNA form, the CDR3 reads TGTGCCAGCAGTTACACAGGGCATAATCAGCCCCAGCATTTT. This encodes CASSYTGHNQPQHF.

The CDR3 loop reads CASSLVWGQPQHF. The DNA of the CDR3 is TGTGCCAGCAGCTTGGTATGGGGCCAGCCCCAGCATTTT. This chain uses TRBV5-8 with TRBJ1-5; tentatively, D is TRBD1 (5 bases). Germline loops: CDR1 SGHTS, CDR2 YDEGEE. Trimming removed 0 bases from V and 7 bases from J, with 8 bases in between. The CDR3 sequence is 13 residues long.

The chain links TRBV9 to TRBJ1-2; D gene unclear. The CDR3 has 14 residues. Germline CDR1 and CDR2: SGDLS and YYNGEE. V lost 2 bases to trimming and J lost 0 bases, with 8 bases between them. This CDR3 reads CASSVDGANYGYTF. For the CDR3, the DNA is TGTGCCAGCAGCGTGGATGGGGCTAACTATGGCTACACCTTC.

The rearrangement links TRBV27 to TRBJ1-1; 7 bases align to TRBD1. Germline V gives CDR1 MNHEY, CDR2 SMNVEV (reference sequence). The CDR3 runs to 15 residues. The ends lost 5 bases at V and 1 base at J; junction bases unmatched: 7. This CDR3 reads CASSPYAGGNTEAFF. The DNA for the CDR3 is TGTGCCAGCAGTCCGTACGCAGGGGGGAACACTGAAGCTTTCTTT.